These 5 T cell receptor beta chains came from one sample sequenced in a study of T cell responses to AZD1222 COVID-19 vaccine. Some clones are missing from TCRdb's copy, which holds only in-frame ones; the method was immunoSEQ multiplex PCR. This table has under 50,000 clones, about 88% appearing once. The starting material was peripheral blood, obtained 28 days after the second dose of the MenACWY control vaccine. Receptors were obtained from an adult who received the MenACWY meningococcal vaccine as a control.

The chain has TRBV5-4 and TRBJ2-1, with a tentative D call TRBD1 (6 bases). Trimming cost V 4 bases and J 6 bases, with 17 bases left between them. Germline assignment: CDR1 SGHNT and CDR2 YYREEE (reference sequence). This CDR3 contains 15 residues. The CDR3 sequence is CASSRNRALGNEQFF. DNA for the CDR3: TGTGCCAGCAGCCGTAACAGGGCTCTTGGCAATGAGCAGTTCTTC. Together with reference TRBV5-4 and TRBJ2-1, the CDR3 gives the full variable domain: ETGVTQSPTHLIKTRGQQVTLRCSSQSGHNTVSWYQQALGQGPQFIFQYYREEENGRGNFPPRFSGLQFPNYSSELNVNALELDDSALYLCASSRNRALGNEQFFGPGTRLTVL.

This clone came up a few times. V and J are TRBV10-3 and TRBJ1-2, with D perhaps TRBD1 (5 bases). The CDR3 is 14 amino acids. CDR1 is ENHRY and CDR2 is SYGVKD in the germline V gene. V was pared by 3 bases and J by 4 bases, with 12 bases between. CDR3 nucleotide sequence: TGTGCCATCAGTGATGGGCCAGGGAGCTATGGCTACACCTTC. As protein: CAISDGPGSYGYTF.

This clone has more than one count but fewer than ten. The chain has TRBV28 and TRBJ2-7; a possible D gene is TRBD2 (5 bases). V lost 3 bases and J 2 bases, leaving 8 bases between the germline ends. This CDR3 has 13 amino acids. Germline CDR1 MDHEN, CDR2 SYDVKM. The CDR3 region is CASSFRGTYEQYF. For the CDR3, the DNA is TGTGCCAGCAGTTTTAGAGGGACCTACGAGCAGTACTTC.

This chain joins TRBV6-4 and TRBJ2-1, with a possible D match to TRBD2 (6 bases). The germline V gene has CDR1 MRHNA and CDR2 SNTAGT. There are 13 residues in the CDR3. Trimming took off 3 bases at V and 6 bases at J, with 9 bases between the two ends. The DNA of the CDR3 is TGTGCCAGCAGTGAAGGGGAGGTCAATGAGCAGTTCTTC. Translated, it gives CASSEGEVNEQFF.

Only one count was recorded for this clone. The chain uses TRBV27 and TRBJ1-2; D gene uncertain. Germline V gene lookup returns CDR1 MNHEY and CDR2 SMNVEV (reference sequence). The CDR3 sequence is 11 residues long. The V gene lost 2 bases and the J gene lost 7 bases, with 5 bases spanning the gap. DNA for the CDR3: TGTGCCAGCAGTTTACTCGCTGGCTACACCTTC. Protein sequence: CASSLLAGYTF.